Listed below are T cell receptor beta chains from one sample, sequenced in a study of blood T cell repertoires in COVID-19. Here immunoSEQ multiplex PCR was the method, and the copy in TCRdb shows in-frame clones only, minus some. The table records some 62,000 clones, roughly nine tenths of them present only once. The sample taken for sequencing was peripheral blood. The receptor set was obtained from a woman aged 55-70 years with COVID-19, enrolled during active disease. Each CDR3 is given with its conserved first and last residue. The D gene is left open where the match is weak. Clone sizes are given selectively: once, few, many, or a class where the clone is expanded.

-	TRBV18	TRBJ1-2	-	CASSPPGSRSYGYTF	TGTGCCAGCTCACCACCCGGGAGCAGAAGCTATGGCTACACCTTC
-	TRBV19	TRBJ2-7	-	CASSIVASSYEQYF	TGTGCCAGTAGTATAGTGGCCAGCTCCTACGAGCAGTACTTC
-	TRBV29-1	TRBJ1-1	TRBD1	CSGGRTGNTEAFF	TGCAGCGGCGGCCGGACAGGAAACACTGAAGCTTTCTTT
-	TRBV6-5	TRBJ2-3	-	CASSRYGDTQYF	TGTGCCAGCAGTAGATACGGAGATACGCAGTATTTT
-	TRBV28	TRBJ1-6	TRBD1	CASSFTGGYNSPLHF	TGTGCCAGCAGTTTCACAGGGGGCTATAATTCACCCCTCCACTTT
-	TRBV30	TRBJ2-7	-	CAWTGLLGYEQYF	TGTGCCTGGACGGGACTCCTGGGCTACGAGCAGTACTTC
-	TRBV30	TRBJ1-1	-	CAVPGSRNTEAFF	TGTGCCGTACCAGGGTCGCGGAACACTGAAGCTTTCTTT
-	TRBV7-8	TRBJ1-2	-	CASSLAGGGSNYGYTF	TGTGCCAGCAGCTTAGCGGGGGGAGGATCTAACTATGGCTACACCTTC
-	TRBV12-3/TRBV12-4	TRBJ2-7	-	CASSLGLTYEQYF	TGTGCCAGCAGTTTAGGGCTCACCTACGAGCAGTACTTC
once	TRBV6-2/TRBV6-3	TRBJ2-7	-	CASSTSHRTSYEQYF	TGTGCCAGCAGCACATCTCACCGCACCTCCTACGAGCAGTACTTC
-	TRBV6-5	TRBJ2-1	TRBD2	CASRDISGSHNEQFF	TGTGCCAGCAGGGACATTAGCGGGAGTCACAATGAGCAGTTCTTC
-	TRBV19	TRBJ1-2	TRBD1	CASTRTGGNYGYTF	TGTGCCAGTACCAGGACAGGGGGGAACTATGGCTACACCTTC
-	TRBV24-1	TRBJ2-7	TRBD1	CATSDPGQGGNYEQYF	TGTGCCACCAGTGATCCAGGACAGGGGGGGAACTACGAGCAGTACTTC
-	TRBV7-3	TRBJ1-1	-	CASSLGQYSEAFF	TGTGCCAGCAGCTTAGGGCAGTATAGTGAAGCTTTCTTT
-	TRBV27	TRBJ2-7	TRBD1	CASSTDRVHEQYF	TGTGCCAGCAGCACGGACAGGGTCCACGAGCAGTACTTC
-	TRBV7-3	TRBJ2-1	-	CASSSAGTPTSIRDNEQFF	TGTGCCAGCAGCTCGGCCGGGACCCCCACTAGCATTCGGGACAATGAGCAGTTCTTC
-	TRBV6-2/TRBV6-3	TRBJ2-1	-	CASSFDSIFYNEQFF	TGTGCCAGCAGTTTCGACTCCATCTTCTACAATGAGCAGTTCTTC
-	TRBV10-1	TRBJ1-1	TRBD1	CASSPGTGIEAFF	TGCGCCAGCAGCCCAGGGACAGGGATTGAAGCTTTCTTT
-	TRBV24-1	TRBJ1-5	-	CATSDLRGNQPQHF	TGTGCCACCAGTGATTTGCGAGGCAATCAGCCCCAGCATTTT
few	TRBV27	TRBJ1-1	TRBD1	CASSLLTGGNTEAFF	TGTGCCAGCAGTCTGCTGACAGGGGGGAACACTGAAGCTTTCTTT
-	TRBV27	TRBJ2-7	TRBD1	CASSSMTGGSNWEQYF	TGTGCCAGCAGTTCCATGACAGGGGGCTCTAATTGGGAGCAGTACTTC
once	TRBV7-3	TRBJ2-1	TRBD2	CASSLIQREGHGSSYNEQFF	TGTGCCAGCAGCTTAATCCAGCGGGAGGGCCATGGGAGCTCCTACAATGAGCAGTTCTTC
once	TRBV5-4	TRBJ2-5	-	CASREQGRETQYF	TGTGCCAGCAGGGAACAGGGGAGGGAGACCCAGTACTTC
-	TRBV27	TRBJ1-1	-	CASSGPGHNTEAFF	TGTGCCAGCAGTGGGCCGGGACACAACACTGAAGCTTTCTTT
-	TRBV4-3	TRBJ2-2	TRBD2	CASSQDKVLAGGPAGELFF	TGCGCCAGCAGCCAAGATAAGGTTCTAGCGGGAGGGCCGGCCGGGGAGCTGTTTTTT
few	TRBV6-1	TRBJ2-4	-	CASSERGAAKNIQYF	TGTGCCAGCAGTGAACGGGGGGCAGCCAAAAACATTCAGTACTTC
-	TRBV27	TRBJ2-7	TRBD1	CASSATGTGAYEQYF	TGTGCCAGCAGTGCCACCGGGACAGGGGCCTACGAGCAGTACTTC
-	TRBV3-1/TRBV3-2	TRBJ2-1	-	CASSQGALYEQFF	TGTGCCAGCAGCCAAGGAGCGTTGTATGAGCAGTTCTTC
-	TRBV5-1	TRBJ1-1	-	CASSYTQGNTEAFF	TGCGCCAGCAGCTACACACAGGGGAACACTGAAGCTTTCTTT
-	TRBV29-1	TRBJ2-2	-	CSVISGTTTGELFF	TGCAGCGTCATATCCGGGACAACCACCGGGGAGCTGTTTTTT
-	TRBV12-3/TRBV12-4	TRBJ2-3	-	CASSLRDTQYF	TGTGCCAGCAGTTTACGAGATACGCAGTATTTT
-	TRBV6-6	TRBJ2-5	TRBD2	CASSPLPGSGRGETQYF	TGTGCCAGCAGTCCCCTTCCTGGTAGCGGGAGGGGGGAGACCCAGTACTTC
-	TRBV19	TRBJ2-7	TRBD2	CASSRLAGVGEQYF	TGTGCCAGTAGTCGACTAGCGGGAGTGGGGGAGCAGTACTTC
-	TRBV5-4	TRBJ2-2	TRBD2	CASSSLAGVTGELFF	TGTGCCAGCAGTTCCCTAGCGGGAGTTACCGGGGAGCTGTTTTTT
-	TRBV4-2	TRBJ1-2	TRBD1	CASSHDRAYGYTF	TGTGCCAGCAGCCACGACAGGGCGTATGGCTACACCTTC
-	TRBV7-6	TRBJ2-7	TRBD1	CASSSYSGTGGEQYF	TGTGCCAGCAGCTCCTATTCCGGGACAGGGGGCGAGCAGTACTTC
-	TRBV3-1/TRBV3-2	TRBJ2-6	-	CASSTFVIQGATGANVLTF	TGTGCCAGCAGTACCTTTGTGATACAAGGGGCTACTGGGGCCAACGTCCTGACTTTC
-	TRBV9	TRBJ2-3	-	CASSVRTSTDTQYF	TGTGCCAGCAGCGTCCGGACTAGCACAGATACGCAGTATTTT
-	TRBV6-1	TRBJ1-1	TRBD1	CASSAYRGGRNTEAFF	TGTGCCAGCAGTGCATACAGGGGTGGTCGGAACACTGAAGCTTTCTTT
once	TRBV3-1/TRBV3-2	TRBJ2-1	TRBD2	CASSQDPFSGREFF	TGTGCCAGCAGCCAAGATCCCTTTAGCGGGAGGGAGTTCTTC
-	TRBV6-5	TRBJ2-7	-	CASSYSTRRDEQYF	TGTGCCAGCAGTTACAGTACTAGACGGGACGAGCAGTACTTC
-	TRBV4-2	TRBJ2-4	-	CASSQDATRNIQYF	TGTGCCAGCAGCCAAGATGCGACTAGAAACATTCAGTACTTC